The T cell receptor beta chain described here comes from a study of blood T cell repertoires in COVID-19. At the level of the study: Sources were T cells, B-cell-depleted T cells, or PBMCs; the material itself was cDNA or gDNA.

The data were produced by immunoSEQ multiplex PCR, yet TCRdb's version contains in-frame clones alone and is incomplete. The sample lists some 240,000 clones, over 75% occurring once. This clone was counted between two and nine times. A Seattle source enrolled patients during active infection and followed them longitudinally. CDR1 and CDR2 (germline): PRHDT, FYEKMQ (reference sequence). The CDR3 contains 14 residues. With 9 bases clipped from V and 7 bases from J, the junction kept 14 bases outside the gene matches. The source material was peripheral blood. The clonotype was recovered from a woman in her 70s with COVID-19, enrolled during active disease. This sequence joins TRBV13 and TRBJ1-2, with TRBD1 identical over 7 bases. The CDR3 DNA reads as TGTGCCAGTATGCGGACAGGCCTTTTTACTGGCTACACCTTC. This codes for CASMRTGLFTGYTF.